Sequencing of this T cell receptor beta chain was carried out in a study of T cells after yellow fever vaccination. Study at large: Any fraction with a low cell number was prepared using SMART-Seq v4 Ultra Low Input. Points from the study as a whole: Abundant clonotypes from the bulk population could get into FACS-sorted repertoires as contaminants. A faster peak, day 5 versus 15, was reached by the weaker secondary response.

A note on this clonotype: Its target is not known.

The V end lost 0 bases, the J end lost 0 bases, and 13 bases lay between the germline ends. This CDR3 has 17 amino acids. The germline V gene has CDR1 SGHRS and CDR2 YFSETQ. 5'RACE template switching added a universal primer site and UMIs to TCR cDNA. One entry per CDR3 protein results from TCRdb running MiXCR on the 5' RACE reads. The table lists 450,000 to 600,000 distinct CDR3 sequences, 17% of them singletons. V gene TRBV5-1 combines with J gene TRBJ2-1; D call uncertain. This clonotype was sampled from a man aged 18 to 29 who received the YFV17D yellow fever vaccine. Sequenced here: PBMCs, sampled around 5 days after the first yellow fever vaccination. The CDR3 loop is CASSLDPLTSSYNEQFF. The CDR3 DNA reads as TGCGCCAGCAGCTTGGACCCCCTAACCAGCTCCTACAATGAGCAGTTCTTC.